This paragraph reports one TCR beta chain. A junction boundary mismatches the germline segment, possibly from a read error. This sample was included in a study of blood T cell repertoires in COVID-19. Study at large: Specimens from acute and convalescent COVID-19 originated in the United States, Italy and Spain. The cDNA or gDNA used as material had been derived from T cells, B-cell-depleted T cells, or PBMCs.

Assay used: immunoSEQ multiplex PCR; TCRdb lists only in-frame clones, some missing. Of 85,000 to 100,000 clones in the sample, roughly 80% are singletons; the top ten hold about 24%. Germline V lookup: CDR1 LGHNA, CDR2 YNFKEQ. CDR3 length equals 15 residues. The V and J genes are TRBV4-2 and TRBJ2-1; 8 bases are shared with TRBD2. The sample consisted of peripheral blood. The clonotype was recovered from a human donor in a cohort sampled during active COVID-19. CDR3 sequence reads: CASRQAGESYNEQFF. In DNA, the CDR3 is TGTGCCAGCAGACAAGCGGGAGAATCCTACAATGAGCAGTTCTTC.